The TCR beta chain under discussion was sequenced for a study of cytomegalovirus exposure and HLA in healthy donors. Overall study findings and caveats: As a later analysis showed, several of the most significant clusters appeared to be linked to common viral pathogens. Available immune exposure information covered CMV serostatus only.

CDR3 length equals 14 residues. Germline V gene lookup returns CDR1 KGHSH and CDR2 LQKENI. V lost 6 bases to trimming and J lost 5 bases; unmatched junction nucleotides: 4. This clone was seen only once. Its matching antigen is unknown. Primers included in the PCR were 60 Vbeta and 13 Jbeta primers. The protocol was immunoSEQ multiplex PCR, while the TCRdb copy is restricted to in-frame clones and leaves out a portion. The sample records 130,000 to 150,000 clones, about 78% being singletons. This clonotype originated in a male donor in good health and CMV-seronegative. The rearrangement links TRBV18 to TRBJ1-4; the match to TRBD1 covers 9 bases. The sample comprised PBMCs. The CDR3 DNA is TGTGCCAGCTCGACGACAGGGGGAAATGAAAAACTGTTTTTT. Amino acids: CASSTTGGNEKLFF.